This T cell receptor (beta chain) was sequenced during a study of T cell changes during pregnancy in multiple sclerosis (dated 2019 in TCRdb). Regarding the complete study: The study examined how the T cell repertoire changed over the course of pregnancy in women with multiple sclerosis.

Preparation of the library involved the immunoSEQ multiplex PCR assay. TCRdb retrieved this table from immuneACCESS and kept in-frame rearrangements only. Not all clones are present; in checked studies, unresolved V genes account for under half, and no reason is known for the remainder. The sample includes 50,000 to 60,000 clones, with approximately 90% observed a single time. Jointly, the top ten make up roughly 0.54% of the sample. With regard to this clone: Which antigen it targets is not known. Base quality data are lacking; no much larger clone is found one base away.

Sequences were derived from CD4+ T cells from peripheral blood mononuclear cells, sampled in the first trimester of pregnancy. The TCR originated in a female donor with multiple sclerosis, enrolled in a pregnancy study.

In nucleotides, the sequence is TGTGCCAGCAGCTTAAAACCAGGGACTGAAGCTTTCTTT. Its protein is CASSLKPGTEAFF. The receptor chain draws on TRBV7-6 and TRBJ1-1; possibly the D gene is TRBD1, per 5 matching bases. Trimming costs V 2 bases and J 5 bases, and their ends lie 9 bases apart. According to the germline V gene, CDR1 reads SGHVS and CDR2 reads FNYEAQ. From its cysteine to its phenylalanine, the CDR3 spans 13 amino acids. Only the CDR3 DNA stays, 39 bases, in frame from base 1.